This TCR beta chain was profiled in a study of cytomegalovirus exposure and HLA in healthy donors. General study points: The study put 150 to 200 TCR beta chains on its list as cytomegalovirus-associated.

The germline V gene encodes CDR1 SGDLS and CDR2 YYNGEE. The CDR3 loop spans 15 amino acids. The V gene end was trimmed by 3 bases and the J gene end by 2 bases; junction bases not matched to a gene: 6. Primers for the PCR totalled 60 Vbeta and 13 Jbeta. The data were produced by immunoSEQ multiplex PCR, yet TCRdb's version contains in-frame clones alone and is incomplete. The sample includes under 200,000 clones, roughly 80% seen only once; the top ten take roughly 2%. Details on this clone: Its specificity is unknown.

Donors sampled were nominally healthy, though unrecorded immune exposures were likely. The records do not include a CMV serostatus for this donor. The J gene is TRBJ2-7, the V gene TRBV9, with TRBD2 matching 9 bases. The receptor was isolated from a human donor in good health. The source material was PBMCs. The DNA of the CDR3 is TGTGCCAGCAGCGGGGCGGGGGGGGCGACCTACGAGCAGTACTTC. Amino acids: CASSGAGGATYEQYF.